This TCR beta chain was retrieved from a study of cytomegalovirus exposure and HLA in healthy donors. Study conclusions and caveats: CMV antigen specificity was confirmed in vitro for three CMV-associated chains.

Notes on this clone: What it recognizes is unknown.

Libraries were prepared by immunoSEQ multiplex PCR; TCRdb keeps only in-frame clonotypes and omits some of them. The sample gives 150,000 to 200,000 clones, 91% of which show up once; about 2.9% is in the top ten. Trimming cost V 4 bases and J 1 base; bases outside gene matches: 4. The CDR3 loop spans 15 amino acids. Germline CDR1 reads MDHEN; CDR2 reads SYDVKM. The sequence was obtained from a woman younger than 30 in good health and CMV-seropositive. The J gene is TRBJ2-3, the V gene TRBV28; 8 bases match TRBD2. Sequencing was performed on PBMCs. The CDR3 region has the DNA TGTGCCAGCAGTTCACCAGCGGGAGGCACAGATACGCAGTATTTT. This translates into CASSSPAGGTDTQYF.